These 18 T cell receptor beta chains were all obtained from the same sample, sequenced in a study of glioma-infiltrating T cells. Amplification of TCR alpha and beta CDR3 regions from RNA used iRepertoire nested multiplex PCR. TCRdb re-analysed the multiplex PCR reads in MiXCR, keeping a single row per CDR3 protein. The sample has under 200,000 distinct CDR3 sequences, about 40% seen once. Sequencing was done on a sample of glioma tissue, nonneoplastic brain tissue, or PBMCs (not recorded which). These receptors were obtained from a human donor with low-grade glioma or glioblastoma, undergoing nonglioma brain surgery, or in good health (not recorded which).

With respect to this clonotype: This sequence may be a read error, since a much larger clone differs from it by one base. The chain is built from TRBV20-1 and TRBJ2-1; tentative D call: TRBD1 (6 bases). With 7 bases removed from V and 4 bases from J, the gap between germline ends came to 17 bases. CDR3 length: 14 residues. CDR1 DFQATT and CDR2 SNEGSKA come from the germline V gene (reference sequence). The CDR3 is CSVEGVLEYNEQFF. The DNA for the CDR3 is TGCAGTGTCGAGGGGGTGTTGGAGTACAATGAGCAGTTCTTC.

As concerns this clonotype: A much larger clone differs by one base, so this may be a read error. J is TRBJ2-4 and V is TRBV28; D possibly corresponds to TRBD1 (5 bases). The length of the CDR3 is 12 residues. CDR1 and CDR2 from the germline V gene are MDHEN and SYDVKM. Here the CDR3 reads CAGKGVKDIQYF. DNA for the CDR3: TGTGCCGGCAAAGGGGTCAAAGACATTCAGTACTTC.

About this clonotype itself: Since a much larger clone is just one base distant, this may be a read error. This chain links TRBV28 with TRBJ1-2; unclear D gene. Germline V gives CDR1 MDHEN, CDR2 SYDVKM. The CDR3 covers 13 residues. V lost 7 bases and J lost 8, with 17 bases in between. As DNA, the CDR3 is TGTGCCAGCATTTCGGGCATTCTTCGCGGCTACACCTTC. Residues: CASISGILRGYTF.

Details on this clonotype: This may arise from a read error, as a much more abundant clone is one base away. The J gene is TRBJ2-7, the V gene TRBV10-3; the D is unclear. V dropped 7 bases and J dropped 1 base, with 5 bases sitting between them. This CDR3 contains 11 residues. Germline V gene sequence: CDR1 ENHRY, CDR2 SYGVKD. The CDR3 nucleotides are TGTGCCATCAAAGATTCCTACGAGCAGTACTTC. This translates into CAIKDSYEQYF.

This clonotype has at least ten counts. V usage is TRBV28 and J usage is TRBJ2-2; 7 bases map to TRBD1. Germline V gene data show CDR1 as MDHEN and CDR2 as SYDVKM. Losses at the gene ends were 7 bases for V and 5 bases for J; bases not matched to a gene: 4. The CDR3 has 13 residues. CDR3 nucleotides: TGTGCCAGCACCCCGACAGGGACCGGGGAGCTGTTTTTT. It translates to CASTPTGTGELFF. Variable domain in full (rest from reference TRBV28 and TRBJ2-2): DVKVTQSSRYLVKRTGEKVFLECVQDMDHENMFWYRQDPGLGLRLIYFSYDVKMKEKGDIPEGYSVSREKKERFSLILESASTNQTSMYLCASTPTGTGELFFGEGSRLTVL.

In its sample, this clonotype was seen many times. This sequence joins TRBV3-1 and TRBJ2-1; D unresolved. The ends were cut back, 8 bases at V and 6 bases at J, with 14 bases in the middle. CDR3 length equals 13 residues. Germline V gene sequence: CDR1 LGHDT, CDR2 YNNKEL (reference sequence). The CDR3 region has the DNA TGTGCCAGCGGGCGGACGCAATTCAATGAGCAGTTCTTC. Its translation is CASGRTQFNEQFF.

At least ten counts were recorded for this clonotype. The rearrangement links TRBV27 to TRBJ1-5; TRBD1 matches at 7 bases. Germline CDR1 and CDR2: MNHEY and SMNVEV (reference sequence). The trim removed 5 bases at V and 2 bases at J, leaving 6 bases unmatched. The CDR3 is 15 amino acids. The CDR3 coding sequence is TGTGCCAGCAGTGGAACAGGGGAAGGCAATCAGCCCCAGCATTTT. Amino acids: CASSGTGEGNQPQHF.

The CDR3 DNA sequence: TGTGCCAGCAGCTTATTGCGGGCGTCCTCTAATGAGCAGTTCTTC. Its protein product is CASSLLRASSNEQFF. V usage is TRBV7-3 and J usage is TRBJ2-1; tentatively, D is TRBD2 (5 bases). The CDR3 runs 15 residues. Looked up from germline, CDR1 is SGHTA and CDR2 is FQGTGA. The V gene lost 2 bases and the J gene lost 7 bases, with 15 bases spanning the gap.

This clonotype was seen at least ten times. The chain recombines TRBV6-6 with TRBJ2-2, with D perhaps matching TRBD2 (5 bases). There are 17 residues in the CDR3. CDR1 and CDR2 (germline): MNHNY, SVGAGI (reference sequence). Trimming removed 0 bases at V and 2 bases at J, with 13 bases between. The CDR3 DNA sequence: TGTGCCAGCAGTTACTCGATATTAGGAGGAAACACCGGGGAGCTGTTTTTT. Translated: CASSYSILGGNTGELFF.

This clonotype is medium-sized within its sample. The chain employs TRBV2 and TRBJ1-1; no clear D. Trimming took off 7 bases at V and 5 bases at J, with 8 bases between the two ends. CDR1 and CDR2 (germline): SNHLY, FYNNEI. The CDR3 is 11 amino acids. Written as DNA, the CDR3 is TGTGCCAGCAAGGAGATGACTGAAGCTTTCTTT. Amino acids: CASKEMTEAFF.

J is TRBJ2-1 and V is TRBV14, with 7 bases that match TRBD2. Germline V gene lookup returns CDR1 SGHDN and CDR2 FVKESK. The ends lost 2 bases at V and 6 bases at J; junction bases unmatched: 7. CDR3 length equals 15 residues. CDR3 protein: CASSQRLAVTNEQFF. The CDR3 bases are TGTGCCAGCAGCCAACGCCTAGCGGTAACCAATGAGCAGTTCTTC.

The J gene is TRBJ2-2, the V gene TRBV7-8; 7 bases are a match to TRBD2. Germline CDR1 and CDR2: SGHVS and FQNEAQ. The CDR3 runs 15 residues. Unmatched junction bases numbered 10, after V lost 5 bases and J lost 7 bases. CDR3 in DNA: TGTGCCAGCAGCCATAGAGGGAGGGCCGTCGGGGAGCTGTTTTTT. This encodes CASSHRGRAVGELFF.

CDR3 sequence (DNA): TGTGCCAGCAGCCAAGGGGGACTAGCGGGTCATAATGAGCAGTTCTTC. This encodes CASSQGGLAGHNEQFF. This rearrangement joins TRBV4-2 to TRBJ2-1, with 12 bases fitting TRBD2. Trimming removed 1 base from V and 7 bases from J; junction bases left unmatched: 5. CDR1 and CDR2 from the germline V gene are LGHNA and YNFKEQ. The CDR3 spans 16 residues.

For this clonotype: A much bigger clone sits one base away, suggesting this may be a read error. The CDR3 coding sequence is TGCAGTCCGAAGACCTCGGGAACCACAGATACGCAGTATTTT. It is translated as CSPKTSGTTDTQYF. This sequence joins TRBV20-1 and TRBJ2-3; a weak D match, TRBD2 (5 bases). V was pared by 8 bases and J by 2 bases, with 17 bases between. The CDR3 covers 14 residues. CDR1 and CDR2 from the germline V gene are DFQATT and SNEGSKA (reference sequence).

About this clonotype itself: The CDR3 end shows no conserved phenylalanine or tryptophan, and so a read error is likely. The CDR3 protein is CASSQDRGRINTGELFL. The CDR3 DNA follows: TGTGCCAGCAGCCAAGATAGAGGACGGATAAACACCGGGGAGCTGTTTCTT. V usage is TRBV3-1 and J usage is TRBJ2-2; D gene uncertain. The germline gives CDR1 LGHDT, CDR2 YNNKEL (reference sequence). The germline V and J ends were trimmed by 0 bases and 2 bases, with 13 bases remaining between them. This CDR3 has 17 amino acids.

As for this clonotype: An end of the junction does not agree with germline; a read error may underlie this. The V and J genes are TRBV15 and TRBJ2-3, with 9 bases lining up with TRBD1. The CDR3 is 16 amino acids. CDR1 is LNHNV and CDR2 is YYDKDF in the germline V gene (reference sequence). In DNA form, the CDR3 reads TGTGCCACCAGCAGTCCCGGGACAGGGACGCAAGATAAGCAGTATTTT. Its protein product is CATSSPGTGTQDKQYF.

Concerning this clonotype itself: One end of the junction is discordant with germline, which a read error may explain. CDR3 protein: CASSDQGLYEKYF. The CDR3 DNA is TGTGCCAGCAGTGACCAGGGTTTGTACGAGAAGTACTTC. The rearrangement links TRBV12-3 or TRBV12-4 to TRBJ2-7, with D perhaps matching TRBD1 (5 bases). The CDR3 is made up of 13 amino acids.

This clonotype was observed a single time. This sequence joins TRBV2 and TRBJ1-6, with 8 bases matching TRBD1. V gave up 4 bases and J gave up 9 bases; unmatched junction bases: 8. Germline values: CDR1 SNHLY, CDR2 FYNNEI. The CDR3 is 15 residues long. The chain's CDR3 is CASSATTGVGSPLHF. In nucleotides, the CDR3 is TGTGCCAGCAGTGCTACGACAGGGGTAGGTTCACCCCTCCACTTT.